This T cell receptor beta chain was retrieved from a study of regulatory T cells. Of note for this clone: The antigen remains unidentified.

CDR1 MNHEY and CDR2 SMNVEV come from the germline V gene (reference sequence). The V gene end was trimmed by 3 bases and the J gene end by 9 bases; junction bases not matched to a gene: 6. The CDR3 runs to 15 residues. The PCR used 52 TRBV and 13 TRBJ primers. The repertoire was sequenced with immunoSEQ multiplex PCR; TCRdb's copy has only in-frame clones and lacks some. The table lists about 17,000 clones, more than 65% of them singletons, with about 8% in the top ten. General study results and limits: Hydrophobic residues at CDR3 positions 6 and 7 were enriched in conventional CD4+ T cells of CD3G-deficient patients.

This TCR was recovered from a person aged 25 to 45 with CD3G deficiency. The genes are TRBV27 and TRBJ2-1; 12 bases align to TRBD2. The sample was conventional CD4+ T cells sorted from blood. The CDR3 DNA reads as TGTGCCAGCAGTTTGACTAGCGGGGGTAGTGGTGAGCAGTTCTTC. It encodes CASSLTSGGSGEQFF.